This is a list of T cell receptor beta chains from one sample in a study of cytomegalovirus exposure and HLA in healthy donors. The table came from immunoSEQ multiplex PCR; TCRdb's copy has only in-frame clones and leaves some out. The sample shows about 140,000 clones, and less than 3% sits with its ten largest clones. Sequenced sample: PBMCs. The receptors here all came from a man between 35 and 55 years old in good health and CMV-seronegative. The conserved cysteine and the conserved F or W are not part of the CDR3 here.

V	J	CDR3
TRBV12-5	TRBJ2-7	ASGDSAHYYEQY
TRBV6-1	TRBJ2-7	ASSEVPGSYEQY
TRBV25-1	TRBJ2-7	ASSPRLAGRYEQY
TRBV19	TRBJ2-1	ASSWGQGPYNEQF
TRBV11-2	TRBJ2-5	ATGGGQGKLETQY
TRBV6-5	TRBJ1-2	ASSYGEGAVYGYT
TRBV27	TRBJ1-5	ASSLKLQGSNQPQH
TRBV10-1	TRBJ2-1	ASSGGRGQGSYNEQF
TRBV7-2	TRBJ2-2	ASSSGTVNTGELF
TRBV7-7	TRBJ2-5	ASSPGLAGETQY
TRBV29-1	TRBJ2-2	SVDFPRGGTGELF
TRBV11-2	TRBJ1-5	ASSLVGEQPQH
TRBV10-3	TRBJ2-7	AIRNTGTGSYEQY
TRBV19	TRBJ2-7	ASGTGTGQGEQY
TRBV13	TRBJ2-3	ASSRWRGGISAQY
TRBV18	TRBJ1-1	ASSPLTGDTEAF
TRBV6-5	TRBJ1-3	ASSYSEDSGNTIY
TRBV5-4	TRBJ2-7	ASSFLQGAPGEQY
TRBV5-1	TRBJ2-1	ASSNSGGAWNEQF
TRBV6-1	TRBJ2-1	ASSEAIAGGGNEQF
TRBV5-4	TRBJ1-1	ASSFTGANTEAF
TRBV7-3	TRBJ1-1	ASSQGVGGIEAF
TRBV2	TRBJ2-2	ASRKEGNTGELF
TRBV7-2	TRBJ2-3	ASTIRRGGRDTQY
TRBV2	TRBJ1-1	ASSGQPNTEAF
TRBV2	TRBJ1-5	ASRMDRGRGQPQH
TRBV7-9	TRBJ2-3	ASSFPPTGSTDTQY
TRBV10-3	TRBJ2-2	AISESTPGAGTGELF
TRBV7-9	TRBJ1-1	ASSLDRMGTEAF